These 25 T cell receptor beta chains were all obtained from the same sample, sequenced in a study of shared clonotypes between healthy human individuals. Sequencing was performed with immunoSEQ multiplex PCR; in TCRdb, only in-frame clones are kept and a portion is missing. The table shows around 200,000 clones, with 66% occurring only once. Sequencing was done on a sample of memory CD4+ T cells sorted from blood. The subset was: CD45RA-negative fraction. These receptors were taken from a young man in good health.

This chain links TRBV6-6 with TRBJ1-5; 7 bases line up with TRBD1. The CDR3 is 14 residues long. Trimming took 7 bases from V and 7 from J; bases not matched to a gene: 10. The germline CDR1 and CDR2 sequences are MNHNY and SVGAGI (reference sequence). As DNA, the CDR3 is TGTGCCAGCACTAGAGGGGGCTCCGGCCAGCCCCAGCATTTT. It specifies CASTRGGSGQPQHF.

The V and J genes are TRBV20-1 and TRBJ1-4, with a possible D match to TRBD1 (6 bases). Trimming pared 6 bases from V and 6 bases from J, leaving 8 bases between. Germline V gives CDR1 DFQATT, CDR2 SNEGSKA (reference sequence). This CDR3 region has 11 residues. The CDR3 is CSAAGDEKLFF. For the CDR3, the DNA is TGCAGTGCGGCAGGGGATGAAAAACTGTTTTTT.

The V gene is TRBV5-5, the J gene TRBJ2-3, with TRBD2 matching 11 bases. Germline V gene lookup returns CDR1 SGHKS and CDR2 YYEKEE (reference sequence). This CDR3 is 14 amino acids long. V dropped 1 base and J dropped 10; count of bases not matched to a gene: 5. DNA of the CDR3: TGTGCCAGCAGCTTGCTAGCGGGAGGCGAGGCGCAGTATTTT. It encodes CASSLLAGGEAQYF.

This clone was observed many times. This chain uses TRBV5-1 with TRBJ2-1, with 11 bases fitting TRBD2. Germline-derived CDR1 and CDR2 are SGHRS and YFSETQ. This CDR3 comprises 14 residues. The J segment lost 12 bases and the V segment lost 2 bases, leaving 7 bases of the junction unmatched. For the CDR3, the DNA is TGCGCCAGCAGCTTTGGGACTAGCGGCTTAGGGCAGTTCTTC. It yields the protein CASSFGTSGLGQFF.

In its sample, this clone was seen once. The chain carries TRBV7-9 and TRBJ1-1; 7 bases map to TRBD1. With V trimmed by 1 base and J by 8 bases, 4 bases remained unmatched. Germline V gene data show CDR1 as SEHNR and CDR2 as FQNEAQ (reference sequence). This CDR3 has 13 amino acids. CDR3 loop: CASSLGMDREAFF. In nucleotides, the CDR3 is TGTGCCAGCAGCTTAGGGATGGACAGGGAAGCTTTCTTT. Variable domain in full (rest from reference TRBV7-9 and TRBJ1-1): DTGVSQNPRHKITKRGQNVTFRCDPISEHNRLYWYRQTLGQGPEFLTYFQNEAQLEKSRLLSDRFSAERPKGSFSTLEIQRTEQGDSAMYLCASSLGMDREAFFGQGTRLTVV.

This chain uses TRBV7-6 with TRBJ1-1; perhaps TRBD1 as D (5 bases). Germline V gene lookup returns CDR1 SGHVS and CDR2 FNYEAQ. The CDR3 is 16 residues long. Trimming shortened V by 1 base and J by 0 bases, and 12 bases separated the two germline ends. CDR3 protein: CASSLVQGRMNTEAFF. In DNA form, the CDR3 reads TGTGCCAGCAGCTTAGTTCAGGGCAGGATGAACACTGAAGCTTTCTTT.

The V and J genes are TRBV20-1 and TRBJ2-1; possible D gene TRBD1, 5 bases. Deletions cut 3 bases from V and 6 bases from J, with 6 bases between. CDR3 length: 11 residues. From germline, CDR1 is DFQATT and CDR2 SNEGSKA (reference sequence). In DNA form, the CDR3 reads TGCAGTGCTAGGGGGCGCAATGAGCAGTTCTTC. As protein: CSARGRNEQFF.

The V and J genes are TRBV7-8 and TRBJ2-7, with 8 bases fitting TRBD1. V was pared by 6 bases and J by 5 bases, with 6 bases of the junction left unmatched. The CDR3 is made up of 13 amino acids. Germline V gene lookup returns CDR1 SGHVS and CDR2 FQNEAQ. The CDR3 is CASRTGGTDEQYF. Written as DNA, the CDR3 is TGTGCCAGCAGAACAGGGGGAACGGACGAGCAGTACTTC.

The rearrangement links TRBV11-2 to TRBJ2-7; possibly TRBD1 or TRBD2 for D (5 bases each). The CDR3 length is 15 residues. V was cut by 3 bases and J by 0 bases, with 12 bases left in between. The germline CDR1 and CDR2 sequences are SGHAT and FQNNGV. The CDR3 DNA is TGTGCCAGCAGCTTTGTTGAGGGGATCTCCTACGAGCAGTACTTC. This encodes CASSFVEGISYEQYF.

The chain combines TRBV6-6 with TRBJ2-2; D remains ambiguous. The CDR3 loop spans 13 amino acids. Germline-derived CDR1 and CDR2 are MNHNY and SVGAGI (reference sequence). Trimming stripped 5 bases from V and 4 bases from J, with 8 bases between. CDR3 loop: CASSLYITGELFF. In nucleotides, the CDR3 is TGTGCCAGCAGTCTCTACATCACCGGGGAGCTGTTTTTT.

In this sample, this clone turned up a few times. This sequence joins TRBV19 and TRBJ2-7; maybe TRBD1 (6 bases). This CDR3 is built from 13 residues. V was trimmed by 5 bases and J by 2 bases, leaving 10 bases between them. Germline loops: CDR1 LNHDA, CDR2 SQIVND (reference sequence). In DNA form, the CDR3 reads TGTGCCAGTAGTGTTCGACAGGCCTACGAGCAGTACTTC. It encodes CASSVRQAYEQYF.

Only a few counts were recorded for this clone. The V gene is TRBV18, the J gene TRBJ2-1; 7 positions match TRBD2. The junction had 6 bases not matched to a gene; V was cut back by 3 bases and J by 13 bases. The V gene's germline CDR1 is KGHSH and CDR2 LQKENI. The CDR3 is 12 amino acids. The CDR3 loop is CASSPSSGIQFF. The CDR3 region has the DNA TGTGCCAGCTCACCTTCGAGCGGGATTCAGTTCTTC. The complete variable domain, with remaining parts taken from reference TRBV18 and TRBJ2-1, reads NAGVMQNPRHLVRRRGQEARLRCSPMKGHSHVYWYRQLPEEGLKFMVYLQKENIIDESGMPKERFSAEFPKEGPSILRIQQVVRGDSAAYFCASSPSSGIQFFGPGTRLTVL.

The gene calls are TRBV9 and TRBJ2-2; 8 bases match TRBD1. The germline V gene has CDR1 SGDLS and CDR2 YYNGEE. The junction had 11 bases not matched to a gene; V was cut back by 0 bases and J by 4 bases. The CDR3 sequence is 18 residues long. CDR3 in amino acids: CASSVATGGGGGTGELFF. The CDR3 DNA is TGTGCCAGCAGCGTAGCTACAGGGGGTGGAGGGGGCACCGGGGAGCTGTTTTTT.

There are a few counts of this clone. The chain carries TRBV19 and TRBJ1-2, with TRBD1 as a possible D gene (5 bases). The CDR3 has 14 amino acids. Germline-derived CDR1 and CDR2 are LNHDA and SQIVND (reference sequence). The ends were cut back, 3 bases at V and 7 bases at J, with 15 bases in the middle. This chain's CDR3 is CASSMRGRGVGYTF. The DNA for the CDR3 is TGTGCCAGTAGTATGAGGGGTAGAGGCGTTGGCTACACCTTC.

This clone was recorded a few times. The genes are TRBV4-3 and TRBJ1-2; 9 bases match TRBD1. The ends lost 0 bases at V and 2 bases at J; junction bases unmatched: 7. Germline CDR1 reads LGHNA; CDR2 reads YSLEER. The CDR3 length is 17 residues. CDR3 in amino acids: CASSQDGTGYGNYGYTF. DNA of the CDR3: TGCGCCAGCAGCCAAGATGGGACAGGGTATGGAAACTATGGCTACACCTTC.

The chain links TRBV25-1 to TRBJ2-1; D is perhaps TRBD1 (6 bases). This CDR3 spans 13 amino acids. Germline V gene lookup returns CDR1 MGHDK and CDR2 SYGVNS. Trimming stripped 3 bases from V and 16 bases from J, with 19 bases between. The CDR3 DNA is TGTGCCAGCAGTGACCTGGGCGACAGGCCTCAATTCTTC. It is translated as CASSDLGDRPQFF.

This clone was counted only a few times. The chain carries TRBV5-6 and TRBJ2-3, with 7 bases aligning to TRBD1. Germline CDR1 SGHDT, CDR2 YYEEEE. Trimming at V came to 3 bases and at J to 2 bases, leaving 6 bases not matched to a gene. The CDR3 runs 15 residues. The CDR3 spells CASSYRRGNTDTQYF. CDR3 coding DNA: TGTGCCAGCAGCTATCGCAGGGGGAACACAGATACGCAGTATTTT.

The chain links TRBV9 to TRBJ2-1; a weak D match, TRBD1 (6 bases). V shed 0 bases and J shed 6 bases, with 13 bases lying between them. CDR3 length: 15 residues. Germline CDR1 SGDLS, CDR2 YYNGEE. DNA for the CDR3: TGTGCCAGCAGCGTAGACAGGGTTGCAGGCAATGAGCAGTTCTTC. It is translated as CASSVDRVAGNEQFF.

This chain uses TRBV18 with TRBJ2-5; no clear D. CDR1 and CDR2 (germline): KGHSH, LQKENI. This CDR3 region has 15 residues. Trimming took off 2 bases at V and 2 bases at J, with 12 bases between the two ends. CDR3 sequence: CASSPIWLGQETQYF. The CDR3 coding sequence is TGTGCCAGCTCACCAATTTGGCTTGGACAAGAGACCCAGTACTTC. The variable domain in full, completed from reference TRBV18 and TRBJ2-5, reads NAGVMQNPRHLVRRRGQEARLRCSPMKGHSHVYWYRQLPEEGLKFMVYLQKENIIDESGMPKERFSAEFPKEGPSILRIQQVVRGDSAAYFCASSPIWLGQETQYFGPGTRLLVL.

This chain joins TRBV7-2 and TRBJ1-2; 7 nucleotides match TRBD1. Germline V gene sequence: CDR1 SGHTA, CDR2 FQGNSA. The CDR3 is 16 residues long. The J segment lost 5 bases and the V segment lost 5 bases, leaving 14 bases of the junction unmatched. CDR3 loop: CASSPLRQGNRYGYTF. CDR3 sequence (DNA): TGTGCCAGCAGCCCCCTCCGACAGGGTAATCGGTATGGCTACACCTTC. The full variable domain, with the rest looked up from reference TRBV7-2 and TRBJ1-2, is GAGVSQSPSNKVTEKGKDVELRCDPISGHTALYWYRQSLGQGLEFLIYFQGNSAPDKSGLPSDRFSAERTGGSVSTLTIQRTQQEDSAVYLCASSPLRQGNRYGYTFGSGTRLTVV.

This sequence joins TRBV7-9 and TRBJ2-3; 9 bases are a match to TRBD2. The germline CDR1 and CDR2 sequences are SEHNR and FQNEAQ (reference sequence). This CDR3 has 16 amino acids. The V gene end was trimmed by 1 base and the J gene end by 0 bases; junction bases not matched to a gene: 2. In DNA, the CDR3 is TGTGCCAGCAGCTTAGGACTAGCGGTTAGCACAGATACGCAGTATTTT. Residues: CASSLGLAVSTDTQYF.

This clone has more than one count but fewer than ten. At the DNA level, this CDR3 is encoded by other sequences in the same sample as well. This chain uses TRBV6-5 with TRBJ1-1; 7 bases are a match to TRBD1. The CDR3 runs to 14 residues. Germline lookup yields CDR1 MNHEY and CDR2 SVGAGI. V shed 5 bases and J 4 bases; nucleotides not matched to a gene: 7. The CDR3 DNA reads TGTGCCAGCAGTGAAGTAGGGGGCGGCACTGAAGCTTTCTTT. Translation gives CASSEVGGGTEAFF.

CDR3 sequence reads: CASVDTGHPPYEQYF. CDR3 nucleotides: TGTGCCAGTGTGGACACCGGGCACCCCCCCTACGAGCAGTACTTC. The chain uses TRBV6-1 and TRBJ2-7; D is possibly TRBD1 (5 bases). V shed 9 bases and J shed 2 bases, with 20 bases lying between them. Germline CDR1 MNHNS, CDR2 SASEGT. The CDR3 covers 15 residues.

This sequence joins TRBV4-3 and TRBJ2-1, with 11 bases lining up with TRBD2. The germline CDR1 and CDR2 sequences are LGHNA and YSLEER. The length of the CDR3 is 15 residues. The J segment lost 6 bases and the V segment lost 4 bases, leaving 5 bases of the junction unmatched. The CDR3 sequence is CASSPLAGGGNEQFF. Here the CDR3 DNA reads TGCGCCAGCAGCCCCTTAGCGGGAGGGGGCAATGAGCAGTTCTTC.

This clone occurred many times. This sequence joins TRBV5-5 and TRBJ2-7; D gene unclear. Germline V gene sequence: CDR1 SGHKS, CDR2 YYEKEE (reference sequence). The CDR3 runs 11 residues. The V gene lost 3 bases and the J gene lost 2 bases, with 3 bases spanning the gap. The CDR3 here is CASSYTYEQYF. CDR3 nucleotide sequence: TGTGCCAGCAGCTACACCTACGAGCAGTACTTC.